The T cell receptor (beta chain) described here comes from a study of T cell changes during pregnancy in multiple sclerosis. TCRdb keeps only in-frame clones here, not all; method: immunoSEQ multiplex PCR. The table includes almost 20,000 clones, roughly 90% detected once. J was trimmed by 5 bases and V by 2 bases; bases with no gene match: 4. CDR3 size: 15 residues. The germline V gene has CDR1 SGHRS and CDR2 YFSETQ. Sequences were derived from CD8+ T cells from peripheral blood mononuclear cells, sampled in the third trimester of pregnancy. The rearrangement uses TRBV5-1 and TRBJ1-5; TRBD1 agrees at 10 bases. This TCR was recovered from a female donor in good health, enrolled as a control in a pregnancy study. The CDR3 coding sequence is TGCGCCAGCAGCTTTAGCGGGACAGGGGATCAGCCCCAGCATTTT. It is translated as CASSFSGTGDQPQHF. Looking up the rest from reference TRBV5-1 and TRBJ1-5 gives the full variable domain: KAGVTQTPRYLIKTRGQQVTLSCSPISGHRSVSWYQQTPGQGLQFLFEYFSETQRNKGNFPGRFSGRQFSNSRSEMNVSTLELGDSALYLCASSFSGTGDQPQHFGDGTRLSIL.